The source of this T cell receptor beta chain is a study of CD8+ T cells in alopecia areata (dated by TCRdb to 2017 to 2018). Describing the broader study: Treated patients were enrolled in an open-label pilot trial of oral tofacitinib, 5 to 10 mg twice daily, for moderate-to-severe alopecia areata. Tofacitinib was administered for 6 to 18 months, and 6 months of follow-up off drug were then conducted to assess delayed response and recurrence. High-throughput TCRbeta sequencing was used to examine T cell clonal expansion in alopecia areata in both the C3H/HeJ mouse model and human patients. Scalp tissue and sorted CD4+ and CD8+ peripheral blood T cells from patchy and totalis/universalis alopecia areata patients and from healthy controls were covered by human TCRbeta sequencing. Patients on tofacitinib were biopsied at baseline and after 4 and 24 weeks of treatment, and several of the patients also had a later scalp biopsy. Scalp clonality was compared among normal scalp (n=4), patchy alopecia areata scalp (n=8), and alopecia totalis/universalis scalp (n=8). RNA was obtained with the PAXgene miRNA kit for fixed scalp, the miRNeasy kit for PBMCs, and the RNeasy kit for mouse skin. TCRbeta CDR3 regions were amplified by immunoSEQ multiplex PCR using 35 Vbeta forward and 13 Jbeta reverse primers.

The method behind the library was the immunoSEQ multiplex PCR assay. To provide template for TCR sequencing, every sample had RNA extracted and reverse transcribed into cDNA. SuperScript III was used for first-strand cDNA synthesis, primed with a 2:1 mix of oligo-dT and random hexamers. A synthetic immune receptor repertoire was used to assess amplification bias, and residual bias was removed computationally. The published analysis was carried out like this. Raw reads were preprocessed to remove errors, and CDR3 was defined by IMGT conventions from the conserved cysteine to phenylalanine. Clonality was computed as 1 minus the Shannon entropy, with the entropy normalized by log2 of the number of productive unique TCRs. CD4 or CD8 identity of scalp clones was inferred by cross-referencing scalp TCRbeta sequences with sorted blood CD4 and CD8 repertoires. Not all clones reach the TCRdb copy of this immuneACCESS table, which keeps in-frame sequences only. Checked studies attribute under half of the gap to unresolved V genes and leave the rest unexplained. The DNA gave D and trimming, while V, J and clone size come from that table. The table for this sample lists some 110,000 clones; around two fifths of them were counted only once. The top ten constitute approximately 3.3% of the sample.

Overall study results and their limits: Unlike mouse skin, which is dominated by gammadelta T cells, normal human skin has resident alphabeta T cells that are also sequenced, and this complicates analysis of the scalp TCR repertoire. Lesional scalp, especially in alopecia totalis/universalis, showed higher clonality and more expanded CD8+ clones than normal scalp, suggesting antigenic drive. TCR sequences shared between patients were less clear than in mice, possibly partly because of HLA diversity in the patient population.

Sequences GTSNPN (CDR1) and SVGIG (CDR2) are obtained from the germline V gene (reference sequence). V and J are trimmed by 2 bases and 3 bases, and the gene matches miss 8 bases of the junction. Including cysteine and phenylalanine, the CDR3 has 15 amino acids. Only CDR3 DNA is held: 45 bases, read in frame from base 1. This clone was detected a few times. Its antigen is not yet known. No quality values exist for individual bases; no much larger clone is one base distant. Lesional scalp punch biopsies and peripheral blood were obtained from alopecia areata patients. After PBMCs were isolated by density centrifugation and stained for CD3, CD4 and CD8, a FACSAria was used to sort CD4+ and CD8+ T cells.

This TCR derives from a human donor with alopecia areata. In this chain, TRBV30 is recombined with TRBJ2-3, with 7 junctional bases fitting TRBD1. Sequenced sample: CD4+ T cells sorted from blood. The nucleotide sequence is TGTGCCTGGAGTATAGACAGGGATGGGACAGATACGCAGTATTTT. It is translated as CAWSIDRDGTDTQYF. Reference TRBV30 and TRBJ2-3 genes cover what lies past the CDR3, so the full variable domain is SQTIHQWPATLVQPVGSPLSLECTVEGTSNPNLYWYRQAAGRGLQLLFYSVGIGQISSEVPQNLSASRPQDRQFILSSKKLLLSDSGFYLCAWSIDRDGTDTQYFGPGTRLTVL.